This record concerns one T cell receptor beta chain sequence. Its antigen is not known. This specimen comes from a study of cytomegalovirus exposure and HLA in healthy donors. The PCR had 60 Vbeta and 13 Jbeta primers. Profiling relied on immunoSEQ multiplex PCR, and the TCRdb table lists in-frame clones only, not all of them. The data contain roughly 140,000 clones, around 80% of them singletons. Regarding the study as a whole: Investigators reported over 150 TCR beta chains as tied to cytomegalovirus. Per a later analysis, HLA-associated TCR beta chains showed more clonal expansion than other, equally common TCR beta chains. Most of the CMV-associated TCR beta chains (in a later analysis) appeared to be HLA-restricted.

The CDR3 contains 12 residues. All the people who gave samples were healthy bone marrow donors. This chain connects TRBV21-1 to TRBJ1-2; the table's D call TRBD1 went unverified against the DNA. TRBV21-1 is termed a pseudogene. The receptor was derived from a man aged 30 to 45 in good health and CMV-seropositive. The sample consisted of PBMCs. CDR3 residues: CASRSQVIGCTF. CDR3 bases: TGTGCCAGCAGGTCTCAGGTCATTGGATGCACCTTC.